The T cell receptor (beta chain) under discussion was sequenced for a study of cytomegalovirus exposure and HLA in healthy donors. Turning to this clone: Its antigen is unidentified. One end of the junction does not line up with germline, which may come from a read error.

The germline CDR1 and CDR2 sequences are MNHEY and SVGAGI. The CDR3 length is 14 residues. Whole-study results and caveats: The authors enumerated over 150 TCR beta chains as linked to cytomegalovirus. It was only CMV serostatus that was available as immune exposure information. In a later analysis, compared with equally common non-associated chains, HLA-associated beta chains were more expanded. Reported findings show TCR beta sequences accurately forecast HLA-A and HLA-B alleles in most subjects.

PCR used 60 Vbeta primers and 13 Jbeta primers. This table comes from immunoSEQ multiplex PCR, and its TCRdb copy is limited to in-frame clones, with some not included. The sample shows 100,000 to 130,000 clones, around 85% of them seen only once. The clonotype comes from a man aged 30-40 years in good health and CMV-seronegative. The chain joins TRBV6-5 to TRBJ1-5; D is perhaps TRBD1 (6 bases). Sequencing used PBMCs. The CDR3 sequence: CASSSTGRNQPQHF. The CDR3, as DNA: TGTGCCAGCAGTTCAACAGGGCGCAACCAGCCCCAGCATTTT.